A single sample is the source of the 13 T cell receptor beta chains below, sequenced in a study of beta chain features in type 1 diabetes. Expressed TCRB transcripts were sequenced because the entire RNA isolate underwent reverse transcription. Profiling relied on immunoSEQ multiplex PCR, and the TCRdb table lists in-frame clones only, not all of them. The table has about 340,000 clones, roughly 8% seen once; the top ten hold roughly 0.44%. Material: central memory CD4+ T cells from blood. The receptors originated from a woman younger than 30 in good health.

As concerns this clone: The same CDR3 can be traced to other DNA sequences in this sample. The genes are TRBV5-6 and TRBJ2-5; D is unresolved. V was trimmed by 0 bases and J by 3 bases, leaving 0 bases between them. The CDR3 loop spans 11 amino acids. Germline-derived CDR1 and CDR2 are SGHDT and YYEEEE. The CDR3 sequence: CASSLEETQYF. The CDR3 nucleotides read TGTGCCAGCAGCTTGGAAGAGACCCAGTACTTC.

This clone was recorded a few times. The CDR3 DNA sequence: TGCGCCAGCAGCTTGGATGGGGATGGCTACACCTTC. Residues: CASSLDGDGYTF. The rearrangement joins TRBV5-1 to TRBJ1-2; D is ambiguous. V shed 0 bases and J shed 6 bases, with 6 bases lying between them. CDR1 SGHRS and CDR2 YFSETQ come from the germline V gene. This CDR3 is built from 12 residues.

This clone was counted between two and nine times. The chain couples TRBV6-5 to TRBJ2-2, with 13 bases identical to TRBD2. CDR1 and CDR2 from the germline V gene are MNHEY and SVGAGI. This CDR3 is built from 15 residues. J was trimmed by 6 bases and V by 6 bases; bases with no gene match: 4. DNA for the CDR3: TGTGCCAGCAGAGGGACTAGCGGGAAGGCCGGGGAGCTGTTTTTT. This codes for CASRGTSGKAGELFF.

The V call is TRBV7-3, the J call TRBJ2-3; D possibly corresponds to TRBD1 (5 bases). V was trimmed by 8 bases and J by 1 base, leaving 13 bases between them. The germline V gene has CDR1 SGHTA and CDR2 FQGTGA. The CDR3 covers 14 residues. The DNA for the CDR3 is TGTGCCAGCGCAGGGATGGTGGGCACAGATACGCAGTATTTT. Amino acids: CASAGMVGTDTQYF.

The chain combines TRBV7-2 with TRBJ2-1, with D perhaps TRBD2 (10 bases). Trimming took 8 bases from V and 10 from J, leaving 18 bases between them. From germline, CDR1 is SGHTA and CDR2 FQGNSA. The CDR3 has 13 amino acids. CDR3 protein: CASELAGQGEQFF. The CDR3 coding sequence is TGTGCCAGCGAACTAGCGGGACAGGGCGAGCAGTTCTTC.

This clone has more than one count but fewer than ten. The rearrangement joins TRBV2 to TRBJ2-5, with 7 bases aligning to TRBD2. With V trimmed by 3 bases and J by 2 bases, 9 bases remained unmatched. The germline V gene encodes CDR1 SNHLY and CDR2 FYNNEI. This CDR3 spans 16 amino acids. The CDR3 nucleotides read TGTGCCAGCAGTGAGAGCGGAGCTAGCGGTCAAGAGACCCAGTACTTC. It specifies CASSESGASGQETQYF.

The J gene is TRBJ2-5, the V gene TRBV5-1; unclear D gene. This CDR3 is built from 15 residues. From germline, CDR1 is SGHRS and CDR2 YFSETQ. V was trimmed by 2 bases and J by 2 bases, leaving 13 bases between them. The CDR3 sequence is CASSLSPARQETQYF. The CDR3, as DNA: TGCGCCAGCAGCTTAAGTCCGGCGAGACAAGAGACCCAGTACTTC.

This clone was recorded a few times. The chain combines TRBV7-9 with TRBJ2-3; the D call may be TRBD1 or TRBD2 (5 bases each). V lost 4 bases to trimming and J lost 0 bases, with 11 bases between them. Germline V gene lookup returns CDR1 SEHNR and CDR2 FQNEAQ (reference sequence). CDR3 length: 15 amino acids. Written as DNA, the CDR3 is TGTGCCAGCAGCTCGGGACGGCTCAGCACAGATACGCAGTATTTT. This gives the protein CASSSGRLSTDTQYF.

This clone occurred a few times. Other nucleotide sequences from this sample produce the same CDR3. The CDR3 loop reads CSASRNEQFF. CDR3 coding DNA: TGCAGTGCTAGCAGAAATGAGCAGTTCTTC. The gene calls are TRBV20-1 and TRBJ2-1, with D uncertain. The CDR3 totals 10 residues. Trimming pared 3 bases from V and 7 bases from J, leaving 4 bases between. Germline-derived CDR1 and CDR2 are DFQATT and SNEGSKA (reference sequence).

This clone occurred a few times. The J gene is TRBJ2-3, the V gene TRBV28; no clear D gene. Germline CDR1 and CDR2: MDHEN and SYDVKM. The CDR3 is made up of 11 amino acids. Trimming removed 10 bases at V and 2 bases at J, with 7 bases between. The CDR3 is CATATTDTQYF. CDR3 nucleotide sequence: TGTGCCACCGCAACCACAGATACGCAGTATTTT.

This clone turned up a few times. The gene calls are TRBV6-1 and TRBJ2-1; weak D call: TRBD2 (7 bases). Trimming took off 6 bases at V and 8 bases at J, with 14 bases between the two ends. Germline loops: CDR1 MNHNS, CDR2 SASEGT. The CDR3 totals 13 residues. The CDR3 DNA reads TGTGCCAGCAGATATCAGGGGAGGGATGAGCAGTTCTTC. Its protein product is CASRYQGRDEQFF.

The chain has TRBV4-3 and TRBJ2-1, with TRBD2 identical over 11 bases. The germline V gene encodes CDR1 LGHNA and CDR2 YSLEER. This CDR3 contains 17 residues. Trimming cost V 4 bases and J 7 bases; bases outside gene matches: 12. CDR3 bases: TGCGCCAGCAGCCCCTCGTTCACTAGCGGGAGCGGGAATGAGCAGTTCTTC. It codes for CASSPSFTSGSGNEQFF.

This chain connects TRBV19 to TRBJ2-1; no reliable D call. This CDR3 has 13 amino acids. Germline V lookup: CDR1 LNHDA, CDR2 SQIVND (reference sequence). The ends were cut back, 2 bases at V and 7 bases at J, with 9 bases in the middle. In DNA form, the CDR3 reads TGTGCCAGTAGTATACTCATGTCAAATGAGCAGTTCTTC. Encoded protein: CASSILMSNEQFF.